This T cell receptor (beta chain) was documented in a study of technical replicates of blood from a handful of donors (dated 2017 in TCRdb). In the germline V gene, CDR1 corresponds to MNHNS and CDR2 to SASEGT. The CDR3 holds 17 amino acids from the cysteine to the phenylalanine. Only the CDR3 region is kept as DNA, spanning 51 bases read in frame from base 1. Trimming accounts for 3 bases at V and 1 base at J, while the number of junction bases matched to no gene is 12. The library relied on the immunoSEQ multiplex PCR assay. Not all clones reach the TCRdb copy of this immuneACCESS table, which keeps in-frame sequences only. Checked studies attribute under half of the gap to unresolved V genes and leave the rest unexplained. The sample table lists roughly 70,000 clones, about 97% of them with a count of one. Clones ranked in the top ten supply roughly 0.25% of the sample. In the case of this clone: The specificity of this receptor is unknown. Base qualities are not recorded, but no much larger clone differs from it by a single base.

Input material: T cells isolated from PBMCs. The V and J segments used are TRBV6-1 and TRBJ2-7; TRBD1 fits 7 bases in the junction. The sequence derives from a human donor in good health. CDR3 region: CASSDDRAGPTSYEQYF. The DNA reads as follows: TGTGCCAGCAGTGACGACAGGGCAGGACCAACATCCTACGAGCAGTACTTC.